This TCR beta chain was sequenced for a study of regulatory T cells in long-lasting Graves disease. The sample holds many counts of this clonotype. TCR beta libraries were built with iRepertoire HTBI primers and Arm-PCR of CDR3 regions. From the multiplex PCR reads, TCRdb called clonotypes with MiXCR, one entry per CDR3 protein. The sample shows around 400,000 distinct CDR3 sequences, roughly a quarter of them seen only once. Time point described: persistent/refractory GD, antithyroid drugs over 5 years with positive TRAb. TCR sequences were obtained from RNA taken from PBMCs. Patients were enrolled at an endocrinology department in Xi'an, China. The sequence was collected from a female donor with Graves disease. The sequencing used peripheral blood mononuclear cells (PBMCs), collected when the disease was refractory, from a patient treated with antithyroid drugs.

DNA of the CDR3: TGTGCCAGCAGCCCTGGGATGGAGACCCAGTACTTC. Translating it yields CASSPGMETQYF. The chain carries TRBV6-1 and TRBJ2-5; D uncertain. CDR1 and CDR2 (germline): MNHNS, SASEGT. The CDR3 spans 12 residues. V lost 6 bases to trimming and J lost 5 bases, with 10 bases between them.